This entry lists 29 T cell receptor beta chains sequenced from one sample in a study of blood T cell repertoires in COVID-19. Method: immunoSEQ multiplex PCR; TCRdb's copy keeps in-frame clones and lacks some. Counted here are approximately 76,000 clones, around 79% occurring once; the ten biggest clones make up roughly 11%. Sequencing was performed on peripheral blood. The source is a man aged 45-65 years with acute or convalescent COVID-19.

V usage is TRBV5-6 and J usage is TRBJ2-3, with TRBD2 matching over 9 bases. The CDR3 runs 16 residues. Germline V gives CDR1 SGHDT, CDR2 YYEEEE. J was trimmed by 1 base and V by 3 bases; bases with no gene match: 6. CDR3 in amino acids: CASSSRGGAGTDTQYF. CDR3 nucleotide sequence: TGTGCCAGCAGCTCTCGCGGGGGGGCTGGCACAGATACGCAGTATTTT.

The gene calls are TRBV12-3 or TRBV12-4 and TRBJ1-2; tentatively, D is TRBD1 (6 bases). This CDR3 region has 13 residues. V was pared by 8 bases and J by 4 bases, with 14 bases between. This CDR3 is CASHTGSGYGYTF. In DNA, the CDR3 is TGTGCCAGCCATACAGGGTCTGGCTATGGCTACACCTTC.

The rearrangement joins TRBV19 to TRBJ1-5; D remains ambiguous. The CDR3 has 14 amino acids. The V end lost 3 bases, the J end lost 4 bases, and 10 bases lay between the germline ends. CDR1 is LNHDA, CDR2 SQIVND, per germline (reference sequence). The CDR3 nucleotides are TGTGCCAGTAGTATCTTCAACAGTAATCAGCCCCAGCATTTT. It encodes CASSIFNSNQPQHF.

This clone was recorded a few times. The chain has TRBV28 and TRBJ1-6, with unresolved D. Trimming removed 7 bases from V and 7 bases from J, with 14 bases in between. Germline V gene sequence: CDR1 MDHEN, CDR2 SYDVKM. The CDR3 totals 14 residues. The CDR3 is CASTGDSSNSPLHF. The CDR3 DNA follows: TGTGCCAGCACCGGAGATTCCTCAAATTCACCCCTCCACTTT.

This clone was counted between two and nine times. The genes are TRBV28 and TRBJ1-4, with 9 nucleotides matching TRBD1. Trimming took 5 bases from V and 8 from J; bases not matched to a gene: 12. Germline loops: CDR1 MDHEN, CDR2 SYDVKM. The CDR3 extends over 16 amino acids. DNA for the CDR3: TGTGCCAGCAGTCTCGGGACAGGGACCCTACGAGAAAAACTGTTTTTT. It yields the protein CASSLGTGTLREKLFF.

The CDR3 loop is CATSRDHQGTDTQYF. CDR3 sequence (DNA): TGTGCCACCAGCAGAGATCATCAGGGCACAGATACGCAGTATTTT. This chain links TRBV15 with TRBJ2-3; D unclear. Germline V CDR1 and CDR2: LNHNV, YYDKDF (reference sequence). The CDR3 is 15 residues long. V gave up 0 bases and J gave up 1 base, with 8 bases separating them.

This CDR3 reads CASSLELGQGPLEQFF. Written as DNA, the CDR3 is TGTGCCAGCAGCTTAGAGTTGGGACAGGGGCCCCTTGAGCAGTTCTTC. This chain connects TRBV7-9 to TRBJ2-1; 10 nucleotides agree with TRBD1. Trimming removed 1 base from V and 9 bases from J; junction bases left unmatched: 9. The germline V gene encodes CDR1 SEHNR and CDR2 FQNEAQ (reference sequence). The CDR3 has 16 residues.

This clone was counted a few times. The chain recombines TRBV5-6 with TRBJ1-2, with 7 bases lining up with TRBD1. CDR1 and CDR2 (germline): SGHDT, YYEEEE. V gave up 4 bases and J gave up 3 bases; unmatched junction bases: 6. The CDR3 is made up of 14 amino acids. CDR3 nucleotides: TGTGCCAGCAGCCCACGAGACAGGGACTATGGCTACACCTTC. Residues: CASSPRDRDYGYTF.

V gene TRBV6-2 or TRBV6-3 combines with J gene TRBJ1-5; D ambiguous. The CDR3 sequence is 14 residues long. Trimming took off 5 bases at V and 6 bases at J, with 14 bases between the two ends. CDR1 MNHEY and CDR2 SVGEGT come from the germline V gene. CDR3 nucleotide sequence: TGTGCCAGCAGTAACCTGGGTAGCGGTCAGCCCCAGCATTTT. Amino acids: CASSNLGSGQPQHF.

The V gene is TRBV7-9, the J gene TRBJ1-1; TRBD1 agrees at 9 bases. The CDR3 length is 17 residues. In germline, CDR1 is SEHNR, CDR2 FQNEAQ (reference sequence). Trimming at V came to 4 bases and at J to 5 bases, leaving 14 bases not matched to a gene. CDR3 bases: TGTGCCAGCAGCTCCTCTGACAGGGGGGGACCTGAAACTGAAGCTTTCTTT. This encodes CASSSSDRGGPETEAFF.

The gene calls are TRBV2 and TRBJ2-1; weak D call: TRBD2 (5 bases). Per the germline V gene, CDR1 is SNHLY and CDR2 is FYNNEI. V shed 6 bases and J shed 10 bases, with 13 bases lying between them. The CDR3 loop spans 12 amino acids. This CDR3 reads CASSQLGREQFF. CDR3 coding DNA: TGTGCCAGCAGCCAACTAGGACGCGAGCAGTTCTTC.

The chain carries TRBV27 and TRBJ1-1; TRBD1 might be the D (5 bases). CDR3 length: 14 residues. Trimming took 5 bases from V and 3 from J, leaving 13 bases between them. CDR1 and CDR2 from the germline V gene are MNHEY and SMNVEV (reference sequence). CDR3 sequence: CASSPRAGYTEAFF. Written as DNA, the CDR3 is TGTGCCAGCAGTCCCAGGGCAGGGTACACTGAAGCTTTCTTT.

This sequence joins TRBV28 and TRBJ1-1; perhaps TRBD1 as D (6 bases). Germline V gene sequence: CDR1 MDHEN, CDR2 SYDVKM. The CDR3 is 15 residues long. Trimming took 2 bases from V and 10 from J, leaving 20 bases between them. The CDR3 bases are TGTGCCAGCAGTTTACGGGGGGCCCAGAGGCGCCTAGCTTTCTTT. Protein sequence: CASSLRGAQRRLAFF.

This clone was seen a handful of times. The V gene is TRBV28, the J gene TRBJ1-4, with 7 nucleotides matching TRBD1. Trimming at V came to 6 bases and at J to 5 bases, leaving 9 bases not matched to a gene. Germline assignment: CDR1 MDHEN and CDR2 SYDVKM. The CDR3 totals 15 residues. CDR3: CASSETGESNEKLFF. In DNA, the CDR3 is TGTGCCAGCAGCGAAACAGGGGAAAGCAATGAAAAACTGTTTTTT. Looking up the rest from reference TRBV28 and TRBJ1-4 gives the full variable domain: DVKVTQSSRYLVKRTGEKVFLECVQDMDHENMFWYRQDPGLGLRLIYFSYDVKMKEKGDIPEGYSVSREKKERFSLILESASTNQTSMYLCASSETGESNEKLFFGSGTQLSVL.

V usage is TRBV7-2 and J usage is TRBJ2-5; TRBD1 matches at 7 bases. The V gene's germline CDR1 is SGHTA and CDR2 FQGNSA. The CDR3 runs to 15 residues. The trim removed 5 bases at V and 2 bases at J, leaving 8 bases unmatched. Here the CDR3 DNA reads TGTGCCAGCAGCACAGGGGCGACCCTACAAGAGACCCAGTACTTC. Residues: CASSTGATLQETQYF. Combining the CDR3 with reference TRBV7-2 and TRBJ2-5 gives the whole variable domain GAGVSQSPSNKVTEKGKDVELRCDPISGHTALYWYRQSLGQGLEFLIYFQGNSAPDKSGLPSDRFSAERTGGSVSTLTIQRTQQEDSAVYLCASSTGATLQETQYFGPGTRLLVL.

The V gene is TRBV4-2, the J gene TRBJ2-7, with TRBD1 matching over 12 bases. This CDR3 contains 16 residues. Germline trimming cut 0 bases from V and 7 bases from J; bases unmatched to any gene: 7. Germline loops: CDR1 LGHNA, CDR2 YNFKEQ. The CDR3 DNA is TGTGCCAGCAGCCAAGAACCGGGACAGGGGGCTTGGGAGCAGTACTTC. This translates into CASSQEPGQGAWEQYF.

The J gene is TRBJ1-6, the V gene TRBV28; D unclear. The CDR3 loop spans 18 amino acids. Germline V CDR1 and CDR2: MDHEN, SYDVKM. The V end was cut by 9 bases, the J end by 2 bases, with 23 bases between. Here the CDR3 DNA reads TGTGCCAGTCGAACCGGCGGCGGAGCAAAGGCCTATAATTCACCCCTCCACTTT. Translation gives CASRTGGGAKAYNSPLHF.

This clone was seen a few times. This CDR3 is CASSLGQTSNEKLFF. The DNA for the CDR3 is TGTGCCAGCAGCTTGGGGCAGACTTCTAATGAAAAACTGTTTTTT. The chain recombines TRBV7-9 with TRBJ1-4, with D possibly being TRBD1 (5 bases). V lost 3 bases and J lost 3, with 11 bases in between. CDR3 length equals 15 residues. Germline V gene sequence: CDR1 SEHNR, CDR2 FQNEAQ (reference sequence). The full variable domain, rest sourced from reference TRBV7-9 and TRBJ1-4, is DTGVSQNPRHKITKRGQNVTFRCDPISEHNRLYWYRQTLGQGPEFLTYFQNEAQLEKSRLLSDRFSAERPKGSFSTLEIQRTEQGDSAMYLCASSLGQTSNEKLFFGSGTQLSVL.

CDR3 coding DNA: TGTGCCAGCAGTTACGAGACAGGGCCGGCTTTCTTT. It translates to CASSYETGPAFF. The chain uses TRBV6-5 and TRBJ1-1; 7 bases fit TRBD1. The J segment lost 11 bases and the V segment lost 2 bases, leaving 5 bases of the junction unmatched. Looked up from germline, CDR1 is MNHEY and CDR2 is SVGAGI. This CDR3 contains 12 residues.

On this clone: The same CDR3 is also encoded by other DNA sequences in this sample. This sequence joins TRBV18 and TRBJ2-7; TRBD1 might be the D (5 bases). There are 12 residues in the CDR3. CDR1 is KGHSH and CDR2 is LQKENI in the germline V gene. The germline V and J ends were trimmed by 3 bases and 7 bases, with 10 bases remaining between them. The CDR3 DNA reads TGTGCCAGCTCACCCAGGGTCGGGGAGCAGTACTTC. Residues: CASSPRVGEQYF.

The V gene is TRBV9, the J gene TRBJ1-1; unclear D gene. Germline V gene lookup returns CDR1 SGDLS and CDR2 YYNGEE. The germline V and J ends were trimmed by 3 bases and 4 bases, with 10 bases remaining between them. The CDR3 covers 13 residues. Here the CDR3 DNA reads TGTGCCAGCAGCGAAGGAGGGCTCACTGAAGCTTTCTTT. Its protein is CASSEGGLTEAFF.

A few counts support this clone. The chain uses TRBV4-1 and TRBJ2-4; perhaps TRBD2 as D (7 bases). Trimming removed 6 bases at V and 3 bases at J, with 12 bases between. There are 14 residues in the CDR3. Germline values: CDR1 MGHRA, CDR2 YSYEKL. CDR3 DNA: TGCGCCAGCAGGGAAGGGGGGGGCAAAAACATTCAGTACTTC. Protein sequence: CASREGGGKNIQYF.

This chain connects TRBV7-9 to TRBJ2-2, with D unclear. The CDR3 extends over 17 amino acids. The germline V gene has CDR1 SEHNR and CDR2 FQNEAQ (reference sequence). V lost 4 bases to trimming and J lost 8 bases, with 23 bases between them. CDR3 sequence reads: CASSYPPGLPSPGELFF. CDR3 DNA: TGTGCCAGCAGCTACCCACCTGGGCTACCCTCCCCGGGGGAGCTGTTTTTT.

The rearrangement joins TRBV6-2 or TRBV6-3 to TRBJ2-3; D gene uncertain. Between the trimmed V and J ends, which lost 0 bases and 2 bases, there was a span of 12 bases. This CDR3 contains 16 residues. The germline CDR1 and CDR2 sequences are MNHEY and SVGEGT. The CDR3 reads CASSYSVRSVTDTQYF. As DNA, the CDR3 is TGTGCCAGCAGTTACTCGGTGCGGTCCGTCACAGATACGCAGTATTTT.

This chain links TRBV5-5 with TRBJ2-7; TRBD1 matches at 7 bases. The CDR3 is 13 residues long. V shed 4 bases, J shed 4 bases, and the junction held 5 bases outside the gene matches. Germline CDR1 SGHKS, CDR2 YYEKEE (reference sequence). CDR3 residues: CASSTRQGYEQYF. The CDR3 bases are TGTGCCAGCAGCACCCGACAGGGATACGAGCAGTACTTC.

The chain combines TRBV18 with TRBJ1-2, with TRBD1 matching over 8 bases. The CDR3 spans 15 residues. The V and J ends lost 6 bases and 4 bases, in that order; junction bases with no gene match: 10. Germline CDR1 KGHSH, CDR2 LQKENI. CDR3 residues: CASSPQGASFYGYTF. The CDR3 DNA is TGTGCCAGCTCCCCGCAGGGGGCTAGTTTCTATGGCTACACCTTC.

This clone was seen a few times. The CDR3 sequence: CASSQVPGWRYGYTF. The CDR3 nucleotides are TGTGCCAGCAGCCAAGTCCCAGGGTGGCGGTATGGCTACACCTTC. The chain links TRBV14 to TRBJ1-2, with D perhaps matching TRBD1 (5 bases). The germline V gene has CDR1 SGHDN and CDR2 FVKESK. The CDR3 loop spans 15 amino acids. The V gene lost 1 base and the J gene lost 5 bases, with 14 bases spanning the gap.

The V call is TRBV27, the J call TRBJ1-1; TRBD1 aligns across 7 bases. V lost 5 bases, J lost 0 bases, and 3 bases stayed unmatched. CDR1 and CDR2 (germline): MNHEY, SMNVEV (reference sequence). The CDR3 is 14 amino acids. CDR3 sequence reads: CASSRQGVNTEAFF. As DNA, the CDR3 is TGTGCCAGCAGTCGGCAGGGGGTGAACACTGAAGCTTTCTTT.

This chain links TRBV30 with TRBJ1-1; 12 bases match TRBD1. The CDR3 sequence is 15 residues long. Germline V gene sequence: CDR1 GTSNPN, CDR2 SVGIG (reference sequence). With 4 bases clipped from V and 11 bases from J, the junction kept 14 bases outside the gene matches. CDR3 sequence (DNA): TGTGCCTGGATGCTTTTGGGACAGGGGGCCGAGTGGGCTTTCTTT. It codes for CAWMLLGQGAEWAFF. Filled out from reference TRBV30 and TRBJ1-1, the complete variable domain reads SQTIHQWPATLVQPVGSPLSLECTVEGTSNPNLYWYRQAAGRGLQLLFYSVGIGQISSEVPQNLSASRPQDRQFILSSKKLLLSDSGFYLCAWMLLGQGAEWAFFGQGTRLTVV.